Shown below are 13 T cell receptor beta chains from a single sample sequenced in a study of early T cells in non-severe SARS-CoV-2 infection. TCRdb processed the 5' RACE reads anew with MiXCR; each CDR3 protein has one entry. Among about 22,000 distinct CDR3 sequences listed, about 4% were seen once. Source material: whole blood. The receptors derive from an adult who was a healthcare worker with PCR-confirmed SARS-CoV-2 infection or an uninfected control (not recorded which).

This clonotype appeared many times. The V gene is TRBV18, the J gene TRBJ2-2; maybe TRBD2 (6 bases). Between the trimmed V and J ends, which lost 1 base and 0 bases, there was a span of 12 bases. This CDR3 is built from 17 residues. CDR1 and CDR2 (germline): KGHSH, LQKENI. The CDR3: CASSPRRAGPNTGELFF. DNA of the CDR3: TGTGCCAGCTCACCACGTCGGGCGGGACCGAACACCGGGGAGCTGTTTTTT.

In this sample, this clonotype turned up many times. The chain recombines TRBV5-1 with TRBJ2-3; 7 bases are a match to TRBD2. The J segment lost 0 bases and the V segment lost 2 bases, leaving 15 bases of the junction unmatched. The CDR3 is made up of 19 amino acids. From germline, CDR1 is SGHRS and CDR2 YFSETQ. The CDR3 DNA is TGCGCCAGCAGCTTATCGCCGGGACTACAGAAATCTAGCACAGATACGCAGTATTTT. Translated: CASSLSPGLQKSSTDTQYF.

This clonotype was detected a few times. The gene calls are TRBV6-6 and TRBJ2-3, with 7 bases that match TRBD2. Germline lookup yields CDR1 MNHNY and CDR2 SVGAGI (reference sequence). This CDR3 is 13 amino acids long. With V trimmed by 8 bases and J by 2 bases, 4 bases remained unmatched. The CDR3: CASSSGPTDTQYF. The CDR3 DNA reads TGTGCCAGCTCTAGCGGCCCCACAGATACGCAGTATTTT.

This clonotype was seen ten or more times. CDR3 nucleotides: TGTGCCAGTAGCCGGACCGTCTATGGCTACACCTTC. Its protein is CASSRTVYGYTF. The rearrangement joins TRBV19 to TRBJ1-2; D is unclear. CDR3 size: 12 residues. V was pared by 6 bases and J by 4 bases, with 9 bases between. Per the germline V gene, CDR1 is LNHDA and CDR2 is SQIVND (reference sequence).

This clonotype was picked up many times. This chain connects TRBV6-2 or TRBV6-3 to TRBJ2-1; the D gene could be TRBD1 or TRBD2 (6 bases each). Germline CDR1 reads MNHEY; CDR2 reads SVGEGT. Trimming shortened V by 2 bases and J by 13 bases, and 12 bases separated the two germline ends. The CDR3 covers 12 residues. CDR3 nucleotide sequence: TGTGCCAGCAGTTACGGGGGGCGCGTACAGTTCTTC. It yields the protein CASSYGGRVQFF.

This clonotype was recorded many times. V usage is TRBV27 and J usage is TRBJ2-1; D remains unclear. CDR1 is MNHEY and CDR2 is SMNVEV in the germline V gene (reference sequence). Trimming removed 6 bases from V and 3 bases from J, with 15 bases in between. The CDR3 has 15 residues. CDR3 sequence: CASSLIPLGYNEQFF. The CDR3 bases are TGTGCCAGCAGCCTAATCCCCTTGGGCTACAATGAGCAGTTCTTC.

This clonotype rates as medium-sized. This sequence joins TRBV24-1 and TRBJ2-7; 9 bases map to TRBD1. The V and J ends lost 4 bases and 6 bases, in that order; junction bases with no gene match: 3. This CDR3 comprises 13 residues. CDR1 KGHDR and CDR2 SFDVKD come from the germline V gene. The CDR3 reads CATSDRTGVEQYF. The CDR3 DNA is TGTGCCACCAGTGACCGGACAGGGGTCGAGCAGTACTTC.

This sequence joins TRBV3-1 and TRBJ2-7; a weak D match, TRBD2 (5 bases). The germline V gene has CDR1 LGHDT and CDR2 YNNKEL (reference sequence). Trimming removed 0 bases at V and 2 bases at J, with 14 bases between. The CDR3 has 16 residues. The CDR3 DNA reads as TGTGCCAGCAGCCAAGATCGACTCGGGGTCCCCTACGAGCAGTACTTC. Amino acid sequence: CASSQDRLGVPYEQYF.

This clonotype occurred a few times. The rearrangement uses TRBV6-6 and TRBJ1-3, with unresolved D. The V gene lost 5 bases and the J gene lost 6 bases, with 20 bases spanning the gap. The CDR3 length is 16 residues. Germline values: CDR1 MNHNY, CDR2 SVGAGI (reference sequence). The CDR3 DNA is TGTGCCAGCAGTGCTTCTTTGGCCAGTCGGGAAAACACCATATATTTT. Protein: CASSASLASRENTIYF.

This clonotype was seen many times. The CDR3 DNA is TGTGCCAGCAGCTTTGGGCAGGATCAGCCCCAGCATTTT. It encodes CASSFGQDQPQHF. The chain joins TRBV7-6 to TRBJ1-5, with unresolved D. The CDR3 is 13 amino acids. Germline V lookup: CDR1 SGHVS, CDR2 FNYEAQ. V lost 3 bases to trimming and J lost 5 bases, with 8 bases between them.

At least ten counts were recorded for this clonotype. CDR3 in amino acids: CSARDPGGFSYNEQFF. The CDR3 nucleotides are TGCAGTGCTAGAGATCCCGGCGGGTTCTCCTACAATGAGCAGTTCTTC. The chain links TRBV20-1 to TRBJ2-1, with D possibly being TRBD2 (5 bases). This CDR3 region has 16 residues. The germline V gene encodes CDR1 DFQATT and CDR2 SNEGSKA (reference sequence). With 0 bases removed from V and 0 bases from J, the gap between germline ends came to 12 bases.

By share, this clonotype ranks as medium-sized. J is TRBJ1-1 and V is TRBV12-3 or TRBV12-4, with no clear D. Trimming stripped 2 bases from V and 11 bases from J, with 6 bases between. The CDR3 spans 10 residues. This CDR3 reads CASSLTQAFF. CDR3 coding DNA: TGTGCCAGCAGTTTAACACAGGCTTTCTTT.

This clonotype was observed many times. The gene calls are TRBV29-1 and TRBJ2-7, with TRBD1 matching over 12 bases. V shed 7 bases, J shed 0 bases, and the junction held 7 bases outside the gene matches. CDR3 length: 15 residues. CDR1 and CDR2 (germline): SQVTM, ANQGSEA. CDR3 nucleotides: TGCAGCGCCCTCCGGGACAGGGGGCTCTCCTACGAGCAGTACTTC. The encoded protein is CSALRDRGLSYEQYF.